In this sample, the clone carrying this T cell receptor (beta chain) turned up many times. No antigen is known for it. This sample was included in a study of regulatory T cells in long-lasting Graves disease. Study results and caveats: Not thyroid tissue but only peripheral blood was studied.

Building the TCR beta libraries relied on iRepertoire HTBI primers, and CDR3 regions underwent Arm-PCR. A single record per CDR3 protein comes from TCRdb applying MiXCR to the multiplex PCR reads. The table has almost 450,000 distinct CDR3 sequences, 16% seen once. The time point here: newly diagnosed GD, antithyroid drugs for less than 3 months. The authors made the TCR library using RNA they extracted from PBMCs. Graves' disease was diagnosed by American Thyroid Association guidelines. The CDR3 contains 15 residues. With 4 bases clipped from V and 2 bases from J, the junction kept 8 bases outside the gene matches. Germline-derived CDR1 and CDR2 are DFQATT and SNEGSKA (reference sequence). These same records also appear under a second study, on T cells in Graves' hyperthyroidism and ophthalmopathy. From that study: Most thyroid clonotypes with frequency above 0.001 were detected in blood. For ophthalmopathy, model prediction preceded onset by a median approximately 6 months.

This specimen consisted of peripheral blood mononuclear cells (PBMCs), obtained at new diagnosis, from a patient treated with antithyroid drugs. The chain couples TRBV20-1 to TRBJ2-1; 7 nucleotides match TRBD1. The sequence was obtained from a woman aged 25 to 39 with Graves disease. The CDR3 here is CSATYRQGPYNEQFF. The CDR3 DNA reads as TGCAGTGCTACCTATCGACAGGGACCCTACAATGAGCAGTTCTTC.